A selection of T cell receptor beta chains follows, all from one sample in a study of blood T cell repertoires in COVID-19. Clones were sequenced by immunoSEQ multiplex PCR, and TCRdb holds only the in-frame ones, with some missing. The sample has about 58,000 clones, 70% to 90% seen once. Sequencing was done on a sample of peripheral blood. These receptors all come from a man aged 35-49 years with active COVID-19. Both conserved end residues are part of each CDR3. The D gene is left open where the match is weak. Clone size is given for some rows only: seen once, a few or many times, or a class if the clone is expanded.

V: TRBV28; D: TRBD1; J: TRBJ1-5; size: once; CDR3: CASSSDRESIVGNQPQHF; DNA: TGTGCCAGCAGTTCGGACAGGGAATCGATAGTAGGCAATCAGCCCCAGCATTTT
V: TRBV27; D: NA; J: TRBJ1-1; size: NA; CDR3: CATLGSYTEAFF; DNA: TGTGCCACCTTGGGGAGTTACACTGAAGCTTTCTTT
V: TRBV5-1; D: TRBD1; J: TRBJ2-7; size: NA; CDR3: CASSPGQGVYEQYF; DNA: TGCGCCAGCAGCCCGGGACAGGGTGTGTACGAGCAGTACTTC
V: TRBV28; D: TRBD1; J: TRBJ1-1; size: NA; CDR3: CASASDRQAFF; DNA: TGTGCCAGCGCCTCGGACAGGCAAGCTTTCTTT
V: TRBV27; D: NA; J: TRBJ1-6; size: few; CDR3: CASSPVGRSSYNSPLHF; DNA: TGTGCCAGCAGTCCCGTTGGTCGGAGCTCCTATAATTCACCCCTCCACTTT
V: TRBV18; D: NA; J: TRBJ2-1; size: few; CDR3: CASSPSQANNEQFF; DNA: TGTGCCAGCTCACCAAGTCAGGCCAACAATGAGCAGTTCTTC
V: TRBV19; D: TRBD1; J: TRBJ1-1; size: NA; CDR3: CASSRTGRGTEAFF; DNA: TGTGCCAGTAGTCGGACAGGGAGGGGGACTGAAGCTTTCTTT
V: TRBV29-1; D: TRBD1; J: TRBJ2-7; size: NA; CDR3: CSVDDETGAGYEQYF; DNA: TGCAGCGTTGATGATGAAACAGGGGCCGGGTACGAGCAGTACTTC
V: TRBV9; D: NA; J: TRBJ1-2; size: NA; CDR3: CASSVVESSYGYTF; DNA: TGTGCCAGCAGCGTAGTAGAGAGTTCCTATGGCTACACCTTC
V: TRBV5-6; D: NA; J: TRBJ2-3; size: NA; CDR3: CASSLGREGDTQYF; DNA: TGTGCCAGCAGCTTGGGCCGGGAAGGGGATACGCAGTATTTT
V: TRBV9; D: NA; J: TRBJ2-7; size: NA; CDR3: CASSVVDSGPYEQYF; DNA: TGTGCCAGCAGCGTAGTTGATAGCGGTCCCTACGAGCAGTACTTC
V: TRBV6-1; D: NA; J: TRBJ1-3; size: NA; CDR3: CASSERVVTSFGNTIYF; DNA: TGTGCCAGCAGTGAACGCGTTGTGACATCCTTCGGAAACACCATATATTTT
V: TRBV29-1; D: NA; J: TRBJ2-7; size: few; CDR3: CSLPLRRVLVEQYF; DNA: TGCAGCCTCCCGTTAAGGCGGGTCCTCGTGGAGCAGTACTTC
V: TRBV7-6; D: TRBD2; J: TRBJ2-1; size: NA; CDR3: CASSALPGLAGYYNEQFF; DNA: TGTGCCAGCAGCGCTCTACCGGGACTAGCGGGATATTACAATGAGCAGTTCTTC
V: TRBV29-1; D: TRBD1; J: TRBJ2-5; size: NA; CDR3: CSVPRTGQETQYF; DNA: TGCAGCGTTCCTAGGACAGGCCAAGAGACCCAGTACTTC
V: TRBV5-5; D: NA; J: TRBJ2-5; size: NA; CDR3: CASSLQGGETQYF; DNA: TGTGCCAGCAGCTTGCAGGGGGGAGAAACCCAGTACTTC
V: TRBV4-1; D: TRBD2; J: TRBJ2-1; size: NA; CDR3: CASSRSGRGAEQFF; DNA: TGCGCCAGCAGCAGAAGCGGGAGAGGAGCTGAGCAGTTCTTC
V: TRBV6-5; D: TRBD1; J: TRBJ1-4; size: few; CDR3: CASSYGTDTNEKLFF; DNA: TGTGCCAGCAGTTACGGGACAGATACTAATGAAAAACTGTTTTTT